This T cell receptor beta chain was recovered during a study of CD8 T cells in ankylosing spondylitis. TCRdb reprocessed the 5' RACE reads with MiXCR, giving one entry per CDR3 protein. The sample lists a few hundred thousand distinct CDR3 sequences, less than 25% occurring once. V gave up 4 bases and J gave up 4 bases, with 18 bases separating them. The CDR3 covers 15 residues. Germline CDR1 and CDR2: SGHDT and YYEEEE. This chain connects TRBV5-6 to TRBJ2-7; D is undetermined. The clonotype originates from a female donor with ankylosing spondylitis or in good health (not recorded which). The sequenced material came from blood, either unsorted or a sorted T cell fraction (not recorded which). Here the CDR3 DNA reads TGTGCCAGCAGCCTTACGGACGCGTATAATTACGAGCAGTACTTC. Protein: CASSLTDAYNYEQYF.